The 15 T cell receptor beta chains in this list originate from one sample, sequenced in a study of chemoradiotherapy in HPV16-positive cancers. Only in-frame clones appear in the TCRdb table, and some are missing; sequencing was by immunoSEQ multiplex PCR. The sample consists of over 6,500 clones, 71% of them appearing once. The material sequenced was tumor tissue, taken from a patient who underwent chemoradiotherapy. These receptors came from a human donor with HPV-associated anogenital cancer.

This clone was counted between two and nine times. The chain carries TRBV4-2 and TRBJ2-2, with D perhaps TRBD2 (5 bases). CDR1 and CDR2 (germline): LGHNA, YNFKEQ. V lost 1 base and J lost 4, with 10 bases in between. The CDR3 consists of 15 residues. The chain's CDR3 is CASSQGERSTGELFF. The CDR3 DNA is TGTGCCAGCAGCCAAGGGGAGCGGAGCACCGGGGAGCTGTTTTTT.

The rearrangement joins TRBV11-2 to TRBJ1-1; no firm D call. Germline CDR1 is SGHAT and CDR2 is FQNNGV. Trimming shortened V by 0 bases and J by 2 bases, and 4 bases separated the two germline ends. The CDR3 sequence is 13 residues long. CDR3 sequence reads: CASSLDRNTEAFF. CDR3 DNA: TGTGCCAGCAGCTTAGACAGAAACACTGAAGCTTTCTTT.

Only a few counts were recorded for this clone. The rearrangement uses TRBV7-9 and TRBJ2-7; 7 bases fit TRBD1. This CDR3 is built from 16 residues. Trimming removed 7 bases from V and 1 base from J; junction bases left unmatched: 13. Germline assignment: CDR1 SEHNR and CDR2 FQNEAQ (reference sequence). The CDR3 loop is CASTGSGGMNSYEQYF. The DNA of the CDR3 is TGTGCCAGCACCGGATCAGGGGGTATGAATTCCTACGAGCAGTACTTC.

This clone has only a few counts. This sequence joins TRBV12-5 and TRBJ1-1; D gene uncertain. Germline CDR1 and CDR2: LGHNT and FRNRAP. V lost 2 bases and J lost 1, with 8 bases in between. This CDR3 has 14 residues. The chain's CDR3 is CASGLLPGNTEAFF. The CDR3 DNA follows: TGTGCTAGTGGTTTGCTACCGGGGAACACTGAAGCTTTCTTT.

The rearrangement links TRBV6-4 to TRBJ2-3; tentative D call: TRBD2 (7 bases). CDR1 is MRHNA, CDR2 SNTAGT, per germline. V lost 0 bases and J 6 bases, leaving 16 bases between the germline ends. This CDR3 contains 16 residues. This chain's CDR3 is CASSDSVGGGQDTQYF. The CDR3, as DNA: TGTGCCAGCAGTGACTCGGTAGGCGGGGGCCAGGATACGCAGTATTTT.

This chain joins TRBV21-1 and TRBJ2-1; TRBD1, the D gene given by the table, was not confirmed from the DNA. TRBV21-1 is an annotated pseudogene. CDR3 length: 18 amino acids. CDR3 nucleotide sequence: TGTGCCAGCAGCAAATGTACGGGGCGGGACAGGGGACCGAATGAGCAGTTCTTC. The encoded protein is CASSKCTGRDRGPNEQFF.

This rearrangement joins TRBV28 to TRBJ2-7; D is unresolved. Germline V lookup: CDR1 MDHEN, CDR2 SYDVKM. Trimming pared 3 bases from V and 2 bases from J, leaving 14 bases between. This CDR3 region has 15 residues. CDR3 protein: CASSLDQLITYEQYF. The CDR3 region has the DNA TGTGCCAGCAGTTTGGACCAGCTCATAACCTACGAGCAGTACTTC.

The V call is TRBV7-9, the J call TRBJ2-5; possibly TRBD1 for D (6 bases). Trimming shortened V by 4 bases and J by 7 bases, and 19 bases separated the two germline ends. CDR1 and CDR2 from the germline V gene are SEHNR and FQNEAQ (reference sequence). There are 15 residues in the CDR3. CDR3 nucleotide sequence: TGTGCCAGCAGCTCGGCAGGGAACAGGGCGGGGACCCAGTACTTC. The encoded protein is CASSSAGNRAGTQYF.

This chain links TRBV18 with TRBJ1-5; D is unresolved. Between the trimmed V and J ends, which lost 3 bases and 4 bases, there was a span of 4 bases. The CDR3 runs to 12 residues. Germline assignment: CDR1 KGHSH and CDR2 LQKENI. CDR3 sequence reads: CASSPKNQPQHF. The CDR3 region has the DNA TGTGCCAGCTCACCTAAAAATCAGCCCCAGCATTTT.

CDR3 region: CASSIEQGWQPQHF. CDR3 bases: TGTGCCAGCAGTATTGAACAGGGCTGGCAGCCCCAGCATTTT. This chain uses TRBV2 with TRBJ1-5; tentatively, D is TRBD1 (6 bases). The V gene lost 5 bases and the J gene lost 7 bases, with 15 bases spanning the gap. The CDR3 has 14 amino acids. Germline assignment: CDR1 SNHLY and CDR2 FYNNEI.

This rearrangement joins TRBV11-2 to TRBJ2-3; the D gene is possibly TRBD1 (5 bases). This CDR3 comprises 16 residues. Trimming took 2 bases from V and 2 from J, leaving 14 bases between them. Germline loops: CDR1 SGHAT, CDR2 FQNNGV. The CDR3 spells CASSLRAQGLTDTQYF. The CDR3 DNA reads as TGTGCCAGCAGCTTAAGGGCGCAGGGCCTCACAGATACGCAGTATTTT.

The chain is built from TRBV4-1 and TRBJ2-7; D remains ambiguous. Deletions cut 2 bases from V and 2 bases from J, with 7 bases between. CDR1 and CDR2 (germline): MGHRA, YSYEKL. This CDR3 is built from 13 residues. In nucleotides, the CDR3 is TGCGCCAGCAGCCAACTAGGGACCTACGAGCAGTACTTC. It codes for CASSQLGTYEQYF.

The gene calls are TRBV6-5 and TRBJ2-1; 8 nucleotides match TRBD2. The CDR3 contains 16 residues. V lost 0 bases and J lost 9; bases outside the gene matches: 10. CDR1 and CDR2 (germline): MNHEY, SVGAGI. The CDR3 nucleotides are TGTGCCAGCAGTTACTCGTACGGGGGGGCCGGTGGTGAGCAGTTCTTC. Amino acid sequence: CASSYSYGGAGGEQFF.

CDR3 DNA sequence: TGTGCCAGCAGTAGGGCAGGGAGCTCTGGGGCCAACGTCCTGACTTTC. Translating it yields CASSRAGSSGANVLTF. The gene calls are TRBV25-1 and TRBJ2-6, with D perhaps TRBD1 or TRBD2 (5 bases each). There are 16 residues in the CDR3. Per germline, CDR1 MGHDK and CDR2 SYGVNS. Trimming cost V 5 bases and J 0 bases, with 11 bases left between them.

The chain couples TRBV25-1 to TRBJ1-1; 8 nucleotides agree with TRBD1. The CDR3 is made up of 12 amino acids. Looked up from germline, CDR1 is MGHDK and CDR2 is SYGVNS. The junction had 3 bases not matched to a gene; V was cut back by 7 bases and J by 5 bases. The CDR3 loop reads CASTDRATEAFF. Written as DNA, the CDR3 is TGTGCCAGCACGGACAGGGCGACTGAAGCTTTCTTT.